A single sample is the source of the 20 T cell receptor beta chains below, sequenced in a study of blood T cells in healthy people across ages. For the second PCR, which ran for roughly 6 to 12 cycles, a sample-barcoded 5' primer and a J-beta primer mix were used. TCRdb called the 5' RACE reads again in MiXCR, with one record for every CDR3 protein. The sample has about 690,000 distinct CDR3 sequences; roughly two fifths are singletons. Sequencing was performed on blood. The receptors originated from an elderly man in good health.

This clonotype was counted ten times or more. The chain employs TRBV2 and TRBJ2-1; possibly TRBD2 for D (7 bases). This CDR3 has 13 amino acids. The ends were cut back, 9 bases at V and 7 bases at J, with 16 bases in the middle. Germline V lookup: CDR1 SNHLY, CDR2 FYNNEI. The CDR3 loop is CASSSGQGNEQFF. For the CDR3, the DNA is TGTGCCAGTTCTAGCGGCCAGGGGAATGAGCAGTTCTTC.

This clonotype was seen many times. The chain employs TRBV2 and TRBJ2-1, with 10 bases that match TRBD1. This CDR3 has 15 residues. V was clipped by 6 bases and J by 8 bases; unmatched bases: 10. The germline V gene has CDR1 SNHLY and CDR2 FYNNEI. CDR3 in amino acids: CASREDRGSIDEQFF. The CDR3 DNA sequence: TGTGCCAGCAGGGAGGACAGGGGGTCTATCGATGAGCAGTTCTTC.

The chain couples TRBV7-3 to TRBJ2-3; D remains ambiguous. Looked up from germline, CDR1 is SGHTA and CDR2 is FQGTGA. The CDR3 consists of 14 residues. V lost 3 bases, J lost 6 bases, and 13 bases lay in between. CDR3 protein: CASSLDTIADTQYF. The CDR3, as DNA: TGTGCCAGCAGCTTGGATACAATTGCGGATACGCAGTATTTT.

The V call is TRBV30, the J call TRBJ2-4; D remains unclear. The DNA end is more similar to TRBJ2-5, so the J call may be wrong. The CDR3 spans 13 residues. Per germline, CDR1 GTSNPN and CDR2 SVGIG (reference sequence). DNA for the CDR3: TGTGCCTTGAGGTGGGCAGCAGAAGAGACCCAGTACTTC. It translates to CALRWAAEETQYF.

The V gene is TRBV7-2, the J gene TRBJ2-2; no definite D call. The V gene lost 2 bases and the J gene lost 7 bases, with 14 bases spanning the gap. The CDR3 spans 15 residues. Germline CDR1 reads SGHTA; CDR2 reads FQGNSA. The CDR3 region is CASSLMGGTDGELFF. CDR3 in DNA: TGTGCCAGCAGCTTAATGGGCGGCACTGACGGGGAGCTGTTTTTT.

The rearrangement joins TRBV7-8 to TRBJ2-3; 11 nucleotides match TRBD2. The CDR3 consists of 17 residues. Per the germline V gene, CDR1 is SGHVS and CDR2 is FQNEAQ. Trimming took 2 bases from V and 1 from J; bases not matched to a gene: 5. CDR3: CASSLRLAGTRTDTQYF. CDR3 bases: TGTGCCAGCAGCTTAAGACTAGCGGGGACTCGCACAGATACGCAGTATTTT.

This rearrangement joins TRBV5-6 to TRBJ2-3, with D tentatively TRBD1 or TRBD2 (6 bases each). The CDR3 totals 15 residues. The V gene's germline CDR1 is SGHDT and CDR2 YYEEEE. V was trimmed by 1 base and J by 6 bases, leaving 15 bases between them. CDR3 coding DNA: TGTGCCAGCAGCTTGAGGGGGGCCTATTTTGATACGCAGTATTTT. It is translated as CASSLRGAYFDTQYF.

This clonotype was seen only a few times. The J gene is TRBJ2-5, the V gene TRBV7-6; 7 bases agree with TRBD2. CDR1 SGHVS and CDR2 FNYEAQ come from the germline V gene. V dropped 4 bases and J dropped 5; count of bases not matched to a gene: 7. This CDR3 contains 14 residues. CDR3 DNA sequence: TGTGCCAGCAGCTCGCGAGTGCGGGGGGAGACCCAGTACTTC. It specifies CASSSRVRGETQYF.

This clonotype came up many times. The V call is TRBV4-2, the J call TRBJ1-4, with 8 bases lining up with TRBD1. In germline, CDR1 is LGHNA, CDR2 YNFKEQ. This CDR3 comprises 16 residues. Trimming took 0 bases from V and 7 from J; bases not matched to a gene: 7. The CDR3, as DNA: TGTGCCAGCAGCCAAGATGGGACAGGCGAAGGTGAAAAACTGTTTTTT. It is translated as CASSQDGTGEGEKLFF.

This sequence joins TRBV3-1 and TRBJ1-6; 8 bases map to TRBD1. The V gene's germline CDR1 is LGHDT and CDR2 YNNKEL (reference sequence). The V gene end was trimmed by 1 base and the J gene end by 7 bases; junction bases not matched to a gene: 3. This CDR3 comprises 15 residues. Here the CDR3 reads CASSQAGGENSPLHF. CDR3 DNA: TGTGCCAGCAGCCAAGCAGGGGGCGAGAATTCACCCCTCCACTTT.

This clonotype was recorded a few times. Relative to the germline gene, one junction end is altered; a read error may explain this. The chain uses TRBV6-2 or TRBV6-3 and TRBJ1-5; D ambiguous. This CDR3 spans 12 amino acids. Per germline, CDR1 MNHEY and CDR2 SVGEGT. The DNA for the CDR3 is TGTGCCAGCAGTTATAGCAGTCAGCCCCAGCATTTT. Protein product: CASSYSSQPQHF.

This clonotype was seen at least ten times. This chain joins TRBV7-2 and TRBJ2-7; TRBD1 aligns across 9 bases. This CDR3 comprises 15 residues. V shed 5 bases and J 5 bases; nucleotides not matched to a gene: 10. Per the germline V gene, CDR1 is SGHTA and CDR2 is FQGNSA. This CDR3 is CASSLQGTGRNEQYF. Here the CDR3 DNA reads TGTGCCAGCAGCCTCCAGGGGACAGGGAGGAACGAGCAGTACTTC.

There are a few counts of this clonotype. The V and J genes are TRBV12-5 and TRBJ2-5; 9 bases line up with TRBD1. V trimming: 6 bases; J trimming: 4 bases; junction bases outside the gene matches: 3. The length of the CDR3 is 13 residues. Germline V gives CDR1 LGHNT, CDR2 FRNRAP. The CDR3 DNA reads as TGTGCTAGTGGAAGGGACAGGGTAGAGACCCAGTACTTC. Residues: CASGRDRVETQYF.

The chain combines TRBV9 with TRBJ2-5; 11 positions agree with TRBD1. Germline CDR1 reads SGDLS; CDR2 reads YYNGEE. Unmatched junction bases numbered 6, after V lost 4 bases and J lost 4 bases. The length of the CDR3 is 15 residues. The CDR3 coding sequence is TGTGCCAGCAGCAGGACAGGGGGCTTTGCAGAGACCCAGTACTTC. Its translation: CASSRTGGFAETQYF.

This clonotype was picked up many times. The chain combines TRBV6-2 or TRBV6-3 with TRBJ2-5; no definite D call. CDR1 and CDR2 from the germline V gene are MNHEY and SVGEGT. The ends were cut back, 6 bases at V and 13 bases at J, with 15 bases in the middle. This CDR3 is built from 11 residues. Written as DNA, the CDR3 is TGTGCCAGCAGCACACTGGGCGCTACGTACTTC. Translated: CASSTLGATYF.

This clonotype is a singleton in its sample. The CDR3 region is CASSEGWRAGGETQYF. DNA for the CDR3: TGTGCCAGCAGTGAAGGGTGGAGGGCGGGCGGAGAGACCCAGTACTTC. The chain combines TRBV6-1 with TRBJ2-5; TRBD2 is a possible D gene (6 bases). The germline V and J ends were trimmed by 1 base and 4 bases, with 16 bases remaining between them. CDR1 MNHNS and CDR2 SASEGT come from the germline V gene. CDR3 length: 16 amino acids.

The sample holds a few counts of this clonotype. A read error is possible here, since a much larger clone lies one base away. The V call is TRBV6-2 or TRBV6-3, the J call TRBJ2-1; 9 nucleotides agree with TRBD2. With V trimmed by 6 bases and J by 13 bases, 16 bases remained unmatched. Germline CDR1 MNHEY, CDR2 SVGEGT. The CDR3 is 15 amino acids. The CDR3 sequence is CASRMGLAATKTQFF. The DNA for the CDR3 is TGTGCCAGCAGGATGGGACTAGCAGCGACGAAGACCCAGTTCTTC.

This clonotype was seen only a few times. The chain combines TRBV29-1 with TRBJ2-1, with D tentatively TRBD2 (6 bases). The length of the CDR3 is 14 residues. The V end lost 2 bases, the J end lost 6 bases, and 14 bases lay between the germline ends. Germline-derived CDR1 and CDR2 are SQVTM and ANQGSEA. The CDR3 reads CSVELGEEVNEQFF. The DNA for the CDR3 is TGCAGCGTTGAACTGGGGGAGGAGGTCAATGAGCAGTTCTTC.

This clonotype was recorded a few times. The chain combines TRBV20-1 with TRBJ1-2, with D perhaps TRBD1 (5 bases). The length of the CDR3 is 14 residues. Germline-derived CDR1 and CDR2 are DFQATT and SNEGSKA (reference sequence). Trimming shortened V by 4 bases and J by 7 bases, and 19 bases separated the two germline ends. For the CDR3, the DNA is TGCAGTGCTACCCCCCAGGGTACAAGCGGTGGCTACACCTTC. It encodes CSATPQGTSGGYTF.

V and J are TRBV7-2 and TRBJ1-2; 9 nucleotides match TRBD1. Per the germline V gene, CDR1 is SGHTA and CDR2 is FQGNSA. CDR3 size: 16 residues. Trimming took 3 bases from V and 10 from J; bases not matched to a gene: 15. CDR3 sequence reads: CASSLSVRDRENDYTF. The DNA for the CDR3 is TGTGCCAGCAGCTTGTCCGTCCGGGACAGGGAAAATGACTACACCTTC. Together with reference TRBV7-2 and TRBJ1-2, the CDR3 gives the full variable domain: GAGVSQSPSNKVTEKGKDVELRCDPISGHTALYWYRQSLGQGLEFLIYFQGNSAPDKSGLPSDRFSAERTGGSVSTLTIQRTQQEDSAVYLCASSLSVRDRENDYTFGSGTRLTVV.